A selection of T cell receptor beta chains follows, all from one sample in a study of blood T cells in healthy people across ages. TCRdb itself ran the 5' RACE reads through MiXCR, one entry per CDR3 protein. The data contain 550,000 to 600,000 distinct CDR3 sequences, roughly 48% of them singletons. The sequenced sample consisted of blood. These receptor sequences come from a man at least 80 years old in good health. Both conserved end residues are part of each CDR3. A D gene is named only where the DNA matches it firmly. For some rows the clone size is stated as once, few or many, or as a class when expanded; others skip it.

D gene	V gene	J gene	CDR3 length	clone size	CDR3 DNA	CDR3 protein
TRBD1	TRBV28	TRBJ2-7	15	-	TGTGCCAGCAGGTCCGGACAGGGCGGCTCCTACGAGCAGTACTTC	CASRSGQGGSYEQYF
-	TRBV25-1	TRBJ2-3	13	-	TGTGCCAGCAGACCACAGGGCACCGATACGCAGTATTTT	CASRPQGTDTQYF
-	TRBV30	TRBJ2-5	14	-	TGTGCCTGGAGTGTAGTCGGGGGGCGAGAGACCCAGTACTTC	CAWSVVGGRETQYF
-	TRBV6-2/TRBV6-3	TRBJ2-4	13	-	TGTGCCAGCAGGGAAATAGCCAAAAACATTCAGTACTTC	CASREIAKNIQYF
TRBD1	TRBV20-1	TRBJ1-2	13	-	TGCAGTGCTGGCCCCGGACAGGGAGGAGGCTACACCTTC	CSAGPGQGGGYTF
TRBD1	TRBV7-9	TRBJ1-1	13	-	TGTGCCAGCAGCACTCAGGGGGACACTGAAGCTTTCTTT	CASSTQGDTEAFF
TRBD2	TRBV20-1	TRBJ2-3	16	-	TGCAGTGCTAGAACCCCGCCTACTAGCGGTCCAGATACGCAGTATTTT	CSARTPPTSGPDTQYF
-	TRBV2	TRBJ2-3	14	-	TGTGCCAGCACCATACTCGGAGGCCCAGATACGCAGTATTTT	CASTILGGPDTQYF
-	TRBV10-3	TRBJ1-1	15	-	TGTGCCATCAGTGAGTCACGGGATGGGTACACTGAAGCTTTCTTT	CAISESRDGYTEAFF
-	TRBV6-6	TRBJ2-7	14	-	TGTGCCAGCAGTTACTCAAAGGGGACCTACGAGCAGTACTTC	CASSYSKGTYEQYF
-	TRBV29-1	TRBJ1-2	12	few	TGCAGCGCTGGGGTCGGTGGATCTGGCTACACCTTC	CSAGVGGSGYTF
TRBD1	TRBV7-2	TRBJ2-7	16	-	TGTGCCAGCAGCATTTCCGGGACAGGGACCGGTTACGAGCAGTACTTC	CASSISGTGTGYEQYF
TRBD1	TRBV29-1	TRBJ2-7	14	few	TGCAGCGTTGAAGTAGACAGGGGGCGCCACGAGCAGTACTTC	CSVEVDRGRHEQYF
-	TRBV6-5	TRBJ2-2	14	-	TGTGCCAGCAGACAGGGTTTAAATGCCGGGGAGCTGTTTTTT	CASRQGLNAGELFF
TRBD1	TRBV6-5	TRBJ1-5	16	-	TGTGCCAGCAGTTCCGGACAGGGGGCTAGCAATCAGCCCCAGCATTTT	CASSSGQGASNQPQHF
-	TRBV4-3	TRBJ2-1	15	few	TGCGCCAGCAGCCAAGATCTCAGTTCCTACGATGAGCAGTTCTTC	CASSQDLSSYDEQFF
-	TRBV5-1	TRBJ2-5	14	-	TGCGCCAGCAGCTTGAGGGACGGTGGGGATGAGCAGTACTTC	CASSLRDGGDEQYF
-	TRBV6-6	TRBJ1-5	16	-	TGTGCCAGCAGTTTGGGCAGCTCCTTGGGCAATCAGCCCCAGCATTTT	CASSLGSSLGNQPQHF
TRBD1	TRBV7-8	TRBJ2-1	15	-	TGTGCCAGCAGCTCGGGACAGGGGGTATACAATGAGCAGTTCTTC	CASSSGQGVYNEQFF
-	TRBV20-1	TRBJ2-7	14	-	TGCAATGCTATCGGACAACTAAGCTCCTACGAGCAGTACTTC	CNAIGQLSSYEQYF
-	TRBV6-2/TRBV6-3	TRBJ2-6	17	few	TGTGCCAGCAGTTACCCCCGAAGCTTCTCTGGGGCCAACGTCCTGACTTTC	CASSYPRSFSGANVLTF
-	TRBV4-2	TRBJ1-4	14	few	TGTGCCAGCAGCCAAGGCAGGGCGGAAGAAAAACTGTTTTTT	CASSQGRAEEKLFF
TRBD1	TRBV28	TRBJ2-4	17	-	TGTGCCAGCAGTTCAGCCGGGACAGGGGAAAGGGGAAACATTCAGTACTTC	CASSSAGTGERGNIQYF
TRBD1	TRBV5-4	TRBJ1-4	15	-	TGTGCCAGCAGCTTGACCGGGACAGGGAATGAAAAACTGTTTTTT	CASSLTGTGNEKLFF
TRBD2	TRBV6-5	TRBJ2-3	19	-	TGTGCCAGCAGTTTACTGGGACTAGCGGTTCCACGGGGGACAGATACGCAGTATTTT	CASSLLGLAVPRGTDTQYF
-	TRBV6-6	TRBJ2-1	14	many	TGTGCCAGCTCAGCGGGACAGTGGCACAATGAGCAGTTCTTC	CASSAGQWHNEQFF
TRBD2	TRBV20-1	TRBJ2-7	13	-	TGCAGTGCTCCCGGGACTAGCTTTCTAGAGCAGTACTTC	CSAPGTSFLEQYF
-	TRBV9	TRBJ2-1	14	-	TGTGCCAGCAGCCCGCAGGGACAATTCGATGAGCAGTTCTTC	CASSPQGQFDEQFF
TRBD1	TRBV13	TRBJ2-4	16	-	TGTGCCAGCAGCAGGGGACAGGGGAGATCGGGGGACATTCAGTACTTC	CASSRGQGRSGDIQYF
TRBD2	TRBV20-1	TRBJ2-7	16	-	TGCAGTGCTTATAGCGGGGGGGTTCGTTCCTACAATGAGCAGTACTTC	CSAYSGGVRSYNEQYF
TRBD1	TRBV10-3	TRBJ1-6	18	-	TGTGCCATCAGTGAGACCGGACAGGGTGGAACCTATAATTCACCCCTCCACTTT	CAISETGQGGTYNSPLHF
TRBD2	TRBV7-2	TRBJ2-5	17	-	TGTGCCAGCAGCTTTACCGGACTAGCGGTGCGAGGGGAGACCCAGTACTTC	CASSFTGLAVRGETQYF
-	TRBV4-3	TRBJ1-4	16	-	TGCGCCAGCAGCCAAGCGAGACAGCATCTTAATGAAAAACTGTTTTTT	CASSQARQHLNEKLFF
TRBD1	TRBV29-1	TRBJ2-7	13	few	TGCAGCGTTGAAGGACAGGGGGCGGACGAGCAGTACTTC	CSVEGQGADEQYF
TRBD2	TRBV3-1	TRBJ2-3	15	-	TGTGCCAGCAGCCACCGAGGGAGGGGCACAGATACGCAGTATTTT	CASSHRGRGTDTQYF
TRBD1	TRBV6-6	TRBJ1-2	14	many	TGTGCCAGCCAGGCTTTGGGGACAGCCTATGGCTACACCTTC	CASQALGTAYGYTF
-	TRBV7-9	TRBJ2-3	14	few	TGTGCCAGCAGCTTACGCGGGCCCTTAGATACGCAGTATTTT	CASSLRGPLDTQYF
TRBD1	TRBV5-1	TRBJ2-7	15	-	TGCGCCAGCAGCTTGCAGCAGGGGGTCTCCTACGAGCAGTACTTC	CASSLQQGVSYEQYF
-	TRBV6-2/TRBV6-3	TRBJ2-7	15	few	TGTGCCAGCAGTTACTTCGGGGGTAACTCCTACGAGCAGTACTTC	CASSYFGGNSYEQYF
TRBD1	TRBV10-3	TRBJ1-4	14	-	TGTGCCATCAGTGCGGACAGGGGGTGGGAAAAACTGTTTTTT	CAISADRGWEKLFF
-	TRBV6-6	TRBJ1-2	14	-	TGTGCCGGCAGTGACGGCAGGGCTAACTATGGCTACACCTTC	CAGSDGRANYGYTF
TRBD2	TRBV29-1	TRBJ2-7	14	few	TGCAGCGTTGAAGGTGGAGCTAGCGGGGACGAGCAGTACTTC	CSVEGGASGDEQYF
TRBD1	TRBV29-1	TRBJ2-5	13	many	TGCAGCGTTGTTTGGCAGGGGGAAGAGACCCAGTACTTC	CSVVWQGEETQYF
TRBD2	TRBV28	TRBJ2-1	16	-	TGTGCCAGCAGTACCCTAAGCGGGGGGGGCTACAATGAGCAGTTCTTC	CASSTLSGGGYNEQFF
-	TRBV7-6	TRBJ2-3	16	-	TGTGCCAGCAGCTTAGAGGTGGGACATAGCACAGATACGCAGTATTTT	CASSLEVGHSTDTQYF
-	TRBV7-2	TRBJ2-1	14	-	TGTGCCAGCAGCCCCTATCCCACACGCAATGAGCAGTTCTTC	CASSPYPTRNEQFF
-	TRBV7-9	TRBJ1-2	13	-	TGTGCCAGCAACGGGGGTTATAACTATGGCTACATCTTC	CASNGGYNYGYIF
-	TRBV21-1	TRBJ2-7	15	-	TGTGCCAGCCCCGGCCCCCCCAGGGGGCTTTACGAGCAGTACTTC	CASPGPPRGLYEQYF
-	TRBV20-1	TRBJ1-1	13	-	TGCAGTGTCATAGGGGTAGCCGACACTGAAGCTTTCTTT	CSVIGVADTEAFF
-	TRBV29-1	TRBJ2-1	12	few	TGCAGCATGTTAGGGTGGAGGGATGAGCAGTTCTTC	CSMLGWRDEQFF
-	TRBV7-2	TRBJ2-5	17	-	TGTGCCAGCAGCTTAGTGCGTTGGGGGGAAAATGACAATGAGCAGTACTTC	CASSLVRWGENDNEQYF